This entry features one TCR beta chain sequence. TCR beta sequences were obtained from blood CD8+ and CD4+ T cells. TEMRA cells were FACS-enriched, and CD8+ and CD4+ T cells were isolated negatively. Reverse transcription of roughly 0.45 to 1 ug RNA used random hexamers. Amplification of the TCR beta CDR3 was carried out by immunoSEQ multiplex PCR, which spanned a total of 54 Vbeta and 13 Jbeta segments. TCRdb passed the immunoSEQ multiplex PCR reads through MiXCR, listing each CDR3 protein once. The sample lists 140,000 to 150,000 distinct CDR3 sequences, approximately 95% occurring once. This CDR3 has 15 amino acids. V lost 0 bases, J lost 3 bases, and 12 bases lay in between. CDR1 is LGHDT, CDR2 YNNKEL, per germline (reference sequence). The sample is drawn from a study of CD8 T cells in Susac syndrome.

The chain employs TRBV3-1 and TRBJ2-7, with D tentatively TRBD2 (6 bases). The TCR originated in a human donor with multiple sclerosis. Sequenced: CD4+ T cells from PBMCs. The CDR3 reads CASSQEWGVRYEQYF. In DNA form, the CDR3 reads TGTGCCAGCAGCCAAGAATGGGGGGTACGCTACGAGCAGTACTTC.